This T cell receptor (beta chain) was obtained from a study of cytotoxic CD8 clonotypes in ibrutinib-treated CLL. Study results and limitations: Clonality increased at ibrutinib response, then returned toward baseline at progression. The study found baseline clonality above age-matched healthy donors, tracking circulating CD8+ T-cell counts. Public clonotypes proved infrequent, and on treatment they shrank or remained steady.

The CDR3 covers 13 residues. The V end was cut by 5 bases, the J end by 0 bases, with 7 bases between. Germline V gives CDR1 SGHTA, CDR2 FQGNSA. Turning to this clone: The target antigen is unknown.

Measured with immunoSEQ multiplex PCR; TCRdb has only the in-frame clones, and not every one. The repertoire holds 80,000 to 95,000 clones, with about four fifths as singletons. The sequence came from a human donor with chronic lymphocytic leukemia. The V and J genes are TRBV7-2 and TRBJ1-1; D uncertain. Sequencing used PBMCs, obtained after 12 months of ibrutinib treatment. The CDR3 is CASSATMNTEAFF. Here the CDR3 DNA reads TGTGCCAGCAGCGCAACGATGAACACTGAAGCTTTCTTT.